This T cell receptor beta chain was identified in a study of T cell clones after liver transplantation. At the level of the study: Draws occurred before transplant, before withdrawal, and after complete or failed withdrawal.

Germline values: CDR1 MNHNY, CDR2 SVGAGI (reference sequence). CDR3 length: 16 residues. Trimming took 5 bases from V and 1 from J, leaving 17 bases between them. The table came from immunoSEQ multiplex PCR; TCRdb's copy has only in-frame clones and leaves some out. The top ten clones hold roughly 2.5% of a sample with tens of thousands of clones, roughly 90% of them seen once. The sample in question was CD4+ T cells from blood, obtained before liver transplant. The V and J genes are TRBV6-6 and TRBJ1-1; D may be TRBD1 (5 bases). The TCR comes from a human donor who received a liver transplant. This CDR3 is CASSTKGLSANTEAFF. In nucleotides, the CDR3 is TGTGCCAGCAGTACTAAGGGACTTTCGGCGAACACTGAAGCTTTCTTT.